Each of the 26 T cell receptor beta chains below was sequenced from the same sample in a study of CXCR3-negative and CXCR3-positive naive CD8 T cells. Findings and limits, study-wide: CXCR3-positive naive cells had TRB CDR3s that were more hydrophobic than CXCR3-negative naive cells had.

The TRB libraries of cDNA were built by UMI-labeled 5' RACE. Following a re-call of the 5' RACE reads, TCRdb has one entry per CDR3 protein and lacks DNA. The sample totals some 150,000 distinct CDR3 sequences. These receptors' targets are unknown. Material: naive CXCR3+ CD8+ T cells from blood. Subset of the sample: CD45RO-CCR7+CD27+CD95- naive CD8+ T cells expressing CXCR3 (TNR3+). These receptors originate from a human donor in good health. Some clones in this sample may be carry-over from other donors' samples.

The gene calls are TRBV20-1 and TRBJ2-1; there is no DNA to check the TCRdb D call of TRBD2. Per germline, CDR1 DFQATT and CDR2 SNEGSKA (reference sequence). The CDR3 has 19 residues. The CDR3 region is CSAMVWGGLASGNYNEQFF.

The chain uses TRBV6-5 and TRBJ2-5; TCRdb calls TRBD1, which cannot be checked without DNA. Germline CDR1 and CDR2: MNHEY and SVGAGI. This CDR3 region has 14 residues. The CDR3 sequence: CASSPGPAGGTQYF.

The chain couples TRBV9 to TRBJ2-3; TCRdb calls TRBD2, which cannot be checked without DNA. The CDR3 is made up of 15 amino acids. The germline V gene encodes CDR1 SGDLS and CDR2 YYNGEE. The CDR3 sequence: CASSGGGGARDTQYF. The full variable domain, completed using reference TRBV9 and TRBJ2-3, is DSGVTQTPKHLITATGQRVTLRCSPRSGDLSVYWYQQSLDQGLQFLIQYYNGEERAKGNILERFSAQQFPDLHSELNLSSLELGDSALYFCASSGGGGARDTQYFGPGTRLTVL.

The CDR3 region is CASRPLAGGSYEQYF. The V and J genes are TRBV7-9 and TRBJ2-7; without DNA, the TCRdb call of TRBD2 cannot be checked. The CDR3 runs to 15 residues. Per the germline V gene, CDR1 is SEHNR and CDR2 is FQNEAQ (reference sequence).

This rearrangement joins TRBV20-1 to TRBJ2-1. The CDR3 consists of 14 residues. From germline, CDR1 is DFQATT and CDR2 SNEGSKA (reference sequence). The CDR3 region is CSARDLVGYNEQFF.

The gene calls are TRBV28 and TRBJ1-1. CDR1 and CDR2 (germline): MDHEN, SYDVKM. CDR3 length: 14 amino acids. The CDR3 region is CASSLYQRDTEAFF. Based on the CDR3 plus reference TRBV28 and TRBJ1-1, the full variable domain is DVKVTQSSRYLVKRTGEKVFLECVQDMDHENMFWYRQDPGLGLRLIYFSYDVKMKEKGDIPEGYSVSREKKERFSLILESASTNQTSMYLCASSLYQRDTEAFFGQGTRLTVV.

The gene calls are TRBV5-6 and TRBJ2-7; the D gene TCRdb calls, TRBD2, cannot be checked with no DNA. Germline V gives CDR1 SGHDT, CDR2 YYEEEE. This CDR3 region has 17 residues. The chain's CDR3 is CASSSPRLAVSSYEQYF.

The V gene is TRBV27, the J gene TRBJ1-2; absent DNA, TCRdb's TRBD1 call cannot be checked. Germline V CDR1 and CDR2: MNHEY, SMNVEV (reference sequence). This CDR3 is 15 amino acids long. Here the CDR3 reads CASSLTGTGADGYTF.

This chain links TRBV19 with TRBJ1-6; TCRdb's D call of TRBD1 is untestable without DNA. The CDR3 totals 15 residues. Germline CDR1 and CDR2: LNHDA and SQIVND (reference sequence). CDR3: CASSSGTAYNSPLHF. Supplemented by reference TRBV19 and TRBJ1-6, the full variable domain reads DGGITQSPKYLFRKEGQNVTLSCEQNLNHDAMYWYRQDPGQGLRLIYYSQIVNDFQKGDIAEGYSVSREKKESFPLTVTSAQKNPTAFYLCASSSGTAYNSPLHFGNGTRLTVT.

This rearrangement joins TRBV27 to TRBJ2-7. This CDR3 contains 14 residues. Looked up from germline, CDR1 is MNHEY and CDR2 is SMNVEV (reference sequence). The CDR3 region is CASSFTTSSYEQYF.

The V call is TRBV7-6, the J call TRBJ2-1. CDR3 size: 12 residues. Germline V CDR1 and CDR2: SGHVS, FNYEAQ. The CDR3 here is CASSFRGEEQFF.

This chain links TRBV28 with TRBJ2-7. CDR1 is MDHEN and CDR2 is SYDVKM in the germline V gene. The CDR3 has 14 amino acids. The CDR3 is CASSPRLLSYEQYF. Complete variable domain (other parts from reference TRBV28 and TRBJ2-7): DVKVTQSSRYLVKRTGEKVFLECVQDMDHENMFWYRQDPGLGLRLIYFSYDVKMKEKGDIPEGYSVSREKKERFSLILESASTNQTSMYLCASSPRLLSYEQYFGPGTRLTVT.

This rearrangement joins TRBV27 to TRBJ2-6. This CDR3 contains 13 residues. Germline loops: CDR1 MNHEY, CDR2 SMNVEV (reference sequence). CDR3 region: CASSWSGANVLTF.

The CDR3: CSASGTSGGASIFSYNEQFF. The chain couples TRBV20-1 to TRBJ2-1; the TCRdb call, TRBD2, lacks DNA for checking. The CDR3 covers 20 residues. CDR1 and CDR2 (germline): DFQATT, SNEGSKA (reference sequence).

The chain employs TRBV12-3 or TRBV12-4 and TRBJ2-6; the D gene TCRdb calls, TRBD1, cannot be checked with no DNA. This CDR3 is 16 amino acids long. CDR3 loop: CASSGTVKSGANVLTF.

This chain uses TRBV12-3 or TRBV12-4 with TRBJ1-6; TCRdb's D call of TRBD1 is untestable without DNA. The CDR3 sequence is 13 residues long. The CDR3 loop is CASSHGGRSPLHF.

The V gene is TRBV20-1, the J gene TRBJ1-4; the TRBD1 assignment by TCRdb is unverifiable without DNA. Germline V gene sequence: CDR1 DFQATT, CDR2 SNEGSKA (reference sequence). The CDR3 is 15 residues long. The CDR3 region is CSASPSWEGDEKLFF.

V gene TRBV5-1 combines with J gene TRBJ2-7; TCRdb reports TRBD2, a call that lacks DNA to check it against. This CDR3 spans 14 amino acids. Germline CDR1 and CDR2: SGHRS and YFSETQ. The CDR3 region is CASSFGAGGSEQYF.

V and J are TRBV29-1 and TRBJ2-7. This CDR3 has 12 amino acids. Per the germline V gene, CDR1 is SQVTM and CDR2 is ANQGSEA. The CDR3 here is CSVETLDDEQYF.

V usage is TRBV14 and J usage is TRBJ2-3. The CDR3 consists of 12 residues. Germline-derived CDR1 and CDR2 are SGHDN and FVKESK. CDR3 amino acids: CASSQDGDTQYF.

This rearrangement joins TRBV5-8 to TRBJ2-1. Germline V gene lookup returns CDR1 SGHTS and CDR2 YDEGEE. The CDR3 sequence is 14 residues long. Here the CDR3 reads CASSPKSSYNEQFF. The full variable domain, its missing parts supplied by reference TRBV5-8 and TRBJ2-1, is EAGVTQSPTHLIKTRGQQATLRCSPISGHTSVYWYQQALGLGLQFLLWYDEGEERNRGNFPPRFSGRQFPNYSSELNVNALELEDSALYLCASSPKSSYNEQFFGPGTRLTVL.

The chain recombines TRBV5-1 with TRBJ1-4. Germline-derived CDR1 and CDR2 are SGHRS and YFSETQ. This CDR3 region has 16 residues. The CDR3 loop reads CASKPGTAEFNEKLFF.

The chain uses TRBV11-2 and TRBJ2-1; TCRdb selects TRBD1, and the lack of DNA leaves this call unchecked. The CDR3 loop spans 16 amino acids. Germline-derived CDR1 and CDR2 are SGHAT and FQNNGV. CDR3 amino acids: CASSPGPGEAYNEQFF.

The chain is built from TRBV2 and TRBJ1-2; the D gene TCRdb calls, TRBD1, cannot be checked with no DNA. CDR1 is SNHLY and CDR2 is FYNNEI in the germline V gene. The CDR3 is 14 residues long. CDR3 sequence: CARAPGTGGSGYTF.

V is TRBV30 and J is TRBJ2-7; TCRdb proposes TRBD1, but this gene call is untestable without DNA. CDR1 GTSNPN and CDR2 SVGIG come from the germline V gene (reference sequence). The CDR3 sequence is 13 residues long. The CDR3 is CAWSVLGRGEQYF.

V is TRBV11-2 and J is TRBJ2-5; TCRdb's assignment of TRBD1 cannot be checked, as there is no DNA. The CDR3 covers 13 residues. Germline-derived CDR1 and CDR2 are SGHAT and FQNNGV. This CDR3 reads CASSLWGMETQYF.